This TCR beta chain was observed in a study of CD8 T cells in ankylosing spondylitis (TCRdb year 2017). Regarding the complete study: T cell receptor beta repertoires were profiled in healthy donors and ankylosing spondylitis patients so that disease-linked TCR variants could be found. The full study cohort was made up of 25 ankylosing spondylitis patients and 108 healthy donors. Samples of peripheral blood were taken, and for ankylosing spondylitis patients, synovial fluid was collected as well. The full study reports these points: The disease-linked clones were reported as significantly enriched in matched synovial fluid samples from ankylosing spondylitis patients. Blood from ankylosing spondylitis patients appeared to be characterized by a TCR beta motif made up of several highly homologous amino acid variants. In peripheral blood, the disease-linked clones were found at relatively low frequencies and had a CD8+ phenotype. Some of the motif variants had been reported before in the synovial fluid and blood of reactive arthritis patients, a finding that suggests common disease-initiation mechanisms.

The sequencing machine was an Illumina HiSeq 2500. Quantitative 5'-RACE with molecular barcodes was used to prepare TCR beta libraries. The original pipeline was this. To identify disease-linked TCR variants, a new computational method was used, one built on a probabilistic model of VDJ rearrangement. TCRdb cleaned the public reads at Q25 with fastp, built clones with MiXCR and kept in-frame beta chains. Identical CDR3 protein sequences are pooled into one entry, listed with their most common genes and DNA. These V and J calls are TCRdb output, not the study's own analysis. The sample profile shows some 140,000 distinct CDR3 sequences; 5.5% to 7.5% of them were found once. In total, the top ten clones hold around 12% of the sample. The cysteine opens and the phenylalanine closes a CDR3 of 17 amino acids. Only the CDR3 portion is preserved as DNA: 51 bases, with reading frame beginning at the first base.

This clonotype was detected many times. The antigen it recognizes is unknown. No clone much larger than this one lies a single base away; base qualities are absent. Sequencing input: blood, either unsorted or a sorted T cell fraction (not recorded which). This sequence uses TRBV21-1 and TRBJ2-5. TRBV21-1 is assigned pseudogene status. The receptor was isolated from a female donor with ankylosing spondylitis or in good health (not recorded which). The DNA reads TGTGCCAGCAGCAAAGTATATGGCAGGACGTACCAAGAGACCCAGTACTTC. The resulting protein is CASSKVYGRTYQETQYF.